These 22 T cell receptor beta chains were sequenced from one sample in a study of blood T cell repertoires in COVID-19. The assay was immunoSEQ multiplex PCR, and TCRdb's table has in-frame clones only and misses some. This table has fewer than 350,000 clones, about 86% appearing once. The sample taken for sequencing was peripheral blood. Receptors originate from a woman aged 25-40 years with COVID-19, enrolled during active disease.

This clone was recorded only once. The chain employs TRBV30 and TRBJ1-6; D call uncertain. Trimming took 1 base from V and 9 from J, leaving 10 bases between them. The CDR3 spans 13 residues. Per the germline V gene, CDR1 is GTSNPN and CDR2 is SVGIG (reference sequence). The CDR3 DNA follows: TGTGCCTGGAGTGGTATTGTCGGTTCACCCCTCCACTTT. It encodes CAWSGIVGSPLHF.

This clone was picked up many times. The chain combines TRBV10-2 with TRBJ2-7; 10 nucleotides line up with TRBD2. CDR3 length equals 13 residues. Germline CDR1 WSHSY, CDR2 SAAADI. V was pared by 7 bases and J by 2 bases, with 2 bases of the junction left unmatched. CDR3 in DNA: TGCGCCAGCACAGCGGGGGGGACCTACGAGCAGTACTTC. Translation: CASTAGGTYEQYF.

This chain connects TRBV6-5 to TRBJ1-6; D not resolved. CDR3 size: 15 residues. Per the germline V gene, CDR1 is MNHEY and CDR2 is SVGAGI. Trimming took 6 bases from V and 6 from J, leaving 15 bases between them. CDR3 protein: CASREVRGANSPLHF. Written as DNA, the CDR3 is TGTGCCAGCAGAGAGGTCAGAGGTGCTAATTCACCCCTCCACTTT.

CDR3 protein: CASSQTHLPAYQGKTQYF. The CDR3 nucleotides read TGTGCCAGCAGCCAAACCCACCTCCCTGCGTACCAGGGTAAAACCCAGTACTTC. This chain uses TRBV3-1 (or the pseudogene TRBV3-2) with TRBJ2-5; D perhaps matches TRBD1 (5 bases). Germline CDR1 reads LGHDT; CDR2 reads YNNKEL (reference sequence). The germline V and J ends were trimmed by 2 bases and 8 bases, with 27 bases remaining between them. This CDR3 has 18 amino acids.

This sequence joins TRBV30 and TRBJ2-5; the D gene is possibly TRBD2 (5 bases). V shed 3 bases and J shed 1 base, with 9 bases lying between them. Germline CDR1 and CDR2: GTSNPN and SVGIG (reference sequence). The CDR3 totals 13 residues. For the CDR3, the DNA is TGTGCCTGGAGCATACGGGGCCAAGAGACCCAGTACTTC. Encoded protein: CAWSIRGQETQYF.

The V call is TRBV27, the J call TRBJ2-7; tentative D call: TRBD1 (6 bases). Germline V gene sequence: CDR1 MNHEY, CDR2 SMNVEV (reference sequence). The CDR3 loop spans 13 amino acids. The V gene lost 6 bases and the J gene lost 5 bases, with 14 bases spanning the gap. CDR3 in amino acids: CASSKPQGHEQYF. CDR3 nucleotide sequence: TGTGCCAGCAGCAAGCCACAGGGCCACGAGCAGTACTTC.

V usage is TRBV6-4 and J usage is TRBJ1-3; D is possibly TRBD1 (5 bases). V was pared by 7 bases and J by 0 bases, with 19 bases between. The CDR3 is 17 amino acids. The germline gives CDR1 MRHNA, CDR2 SNTAGT. CDR3 coding DNA: TGTGCCAGCACCGACTGGGCAGGGAACAACTCTGGAAACACCATATATTTT. Translation gives CASTDWAGNNSGNTIYF.

CDR3 residues: CASSISLDRGLRGYTF. The CDR3 region has the DNA TGTGCCAGTAGTATTTCCTTGGACAGGGGGCTTAGGGGCTACACCTTC. V usage is TRBV19 and J usage is TRBJ1-2, with 11 bases aligning to TRBD1. V was clipped by 3 bases and J by 8 bases; unmatched bases: 11. CDR3 length equals 16 residues. Germline V gene sequence: CDR1 LNHDA, CDR2 SQIVND (reference sequence).

The chain carries TRBV30 and TRBJ2-1; D unresolved. V shed 0 bases and J shed 3 bases, with 12 bases lying between them. The germline CDR1 and CDR2 sequences are GTSNPN and SVGIG (reference sequence). CDR3 length: 15 amino acids. The DNA of the CDR3 is TGTGCCTGGAGTGTACTTACCGTTAACTACAATGAGCAGTTCTTC. Its protein product is CAWSVLTVNYNEQFF.

This clone was seen repeatedly, ten times or more. Additional DNA sequences in this sample encode the identical CDR3. CDR3 protein: CASRRTRGETQYF. DNA of the CDR3: TGTGCCAGCAGAAGGACCCGAGGGGAGACCCAGTACTTC. The chain is built from TRBV6-5 and TRBJ2-5, with a weak D call TRBD2 (5 bases). Trimming pared 6 bases from V and 5 bases from J, leaving 13 bases between. This CDR3 region has 13 residues. Germline CDR1 and CDR2: MNHEY and SVGAGI.

This rearrangement joins TRBV5-5 to TRBJ1-2; D might be TRBD1 (6 bases). Germline loops: CDR1 SGHKS, CDR2 YYEKEE (reference sequence). V was clipped by 0 bases and J by 5 bases, with 14 bases between them. This CDR3 region has 15 residues. The CDR3 DNA reads TGTGCCAGCAGCTTGGACAGGGCAATGAATTATGGCTACACCTTC. It specifies CASSLDRAMNYGYTF.

V and J are TRBV30 and TRBJ2-3, with D perhaps matching TRBD1 (5 bases). From germline, CDR1 is GTSNPN and CDR2 SVGIG (reference sequence). Trimming cost V 1 base and J 0 bases, with 14 bases left between them. The CDR3 is 16 amino acids. The CDR3 reads CAWSGEWTRSTDTQYF. The DNA of the CDR3 is TGTGCCTGGAGTGGCGAATGGACACGGAGCACAGATACGCAGTATTTT. Based on the CDR3 plus reference TRBV30 and TRBJ2-3, the full variable domain is SQTIHQWPATLVQPVGSPLSLECTVEGTSNPNLYWYRQAAGRGLQLLFYSVGIGQISSEVPQNLSASRPQDRQFILSSKKLLLSDSGFYLCAWSGEWTRSTDTQYFGPGTRLTVL.

The genes are TRBV2 and TRBJ2-5, with 8 bases fitting TRBD1. Germline V lookup: CDR1 SNHLY, CDR2 FYNNEI. There are 13 residues in the CDR3. J lost 2 bases, V lost 9 bases, and 5 bases had no gene match. The CDR3: CARGQGAQETQYF. The CDR3 DNA follows: TGTGCCAGAGGACAGGGCGCACAAGAGACCCAGTACTTC.

On this clone: The sample holds other DNA sequences that translate to the same CDR3. The chain joins TRBV5-6 to TRBJ1-5; D call uncertain. V was clipped by 0 bases and J by 4 bases, with 5 bases between them. CDR3 length: 13 amino acids. The germline V gene has CDR1 SGHDT and CDR2 YYEEEE. In DNA, the CDR3 is TGTGCCAGCAGCTTGGCCGGGAATCAGCCCCAGCATTTT. Amino acids: CASSLAGNQPQHF.

This clone was seen more than once but under ten times. The V and J genes are TRBV2 and TRBJ1-4; D perhaps matches TRBD1 (6 bases). Germline values: CDR1 SNHLY, CDR2 FYNNEI. The CDR3 sequence is 14 residues long. V gave up 5 bases and J gave up 7 bases, with 14 bases separating them. The CDR3 region has the DNA TGTGCCAGCAGTCAACAGGGATTGGGTGAAAAACTGTTTTTT. Protein sequence: CASSQQGLGEKLFF.

The chain couples TRBV5-1 to TRBJ2-3; 9 bases are shared with TRBD2. Per the germline V gene, CDR1 is SGHRS and CDR2 is YFSETQ. CDR3 size: 16 residues. V dropped 1 base and J dropped 0; count of bases not matched to a gene: 3. CDR3 amino acids: CASSLLLAGSTDTQYF. In DNA, the CDR3 is TGCGCCAGCAGCTTGTTACTAGCGGGTAGCACAGATACGCAGTATTTT.

This clone was counted between two and nine times. This chain uses TRBV27 with TRBJ1-5; D is unclear. Germline values: CDR1 MNHEY, CDR2 SMNVEV (reference sequence). This CDR3 contains 13 residues. The germline V and J ends were trimmed by 6 bases and 2 bases, with 8 bases remaining between them. This chain's CDR3 is CASSPAGNQPQHF. CDR3 in DNA: TGTGCCAGCAGCCCTGCGGGCAATCAGCCCCAGCATTTT.

The chain has TRBV2 and TRBJ1-5; 7 bases align to TRBD1. The CDR3 runs 15 residues. Germline values: CDR1 SNHLY, CDR2 FYNNEI. The J segment lost 9 bases and the V segment lost 7 bases, leaving 15 bases of the junction unmatched. The CDR3 loop is CASTLGETGRRPQHF. Written as DNA, the CDR3 is TGTGCCAGCACTCTCGGTGAGACAGGGAGGCGGCCCCAGCATTTT. Together with reference TRBV2 and TRBJ1-5, the CDR3 gives the full variable domain: EPEVTQTPSHQVTQMGQEVILRCVPISNHLYFYWYRQILGQKVEFLVSFYNNEISEKSEIFDDQFSVERPDGSNFTLKIRSTKLEDSAMYFCASTLGETGRRPQHFGDGTRLSIL.

This chain uses TRBV18 with TRBJ2-5; TRBD1 matches at 7 bases. This CDR3 contains 15 residues. Germline V gives CDR1 KGHSH, CDR2 LQKENI. V dropped 0 bases and J dropped 5; count of bases not matched to a gene: 6. The CDR3 coding sequence is TGTGCCAGCTCACCACCGGGACAGTTGGGGGAGACCCAGTACTTC. This sequence encodes CASSPPGQLGETQYF.

The chain uses TRBV18 and TRBJ1-1; a weak D match, TRBD1 (5 bases). The CDR3 is 16 amino acids. Between the trimmed V and J ends, which lost 2 bases and 3 bases, there was a span of 16 bases. CDR1 and CDR2 (germline): KGHSH, LQKENI. DNA of the CDR3: TGTGCCAGCTCACCAACACCGCAGGGCGTTGACACTGAAGCTTTCTTT. It translates to CASSPTPQGVDTEAFF.

This clone was seen a single time. The genes are TRBV7-9 and TRBJ2-1; 11 nucleotides match TRBD2. The ends lost 1 base at V and 15 bases at J; junction bases unmatched: 11. The germline V gene has CDR1 SEHNR and CDR2 FQNEAQ (reference sequence). This CDR3 comprises 15 residues. CDR3 nucleotides: TGTGCCAGCAGCTTAGTTGGGACTAGCGGACTTTCAGTGTTCTTC. Its translation is CASSLVGTSGLSVFF.

The V and J genes are TRBV7-9 and TRBJ2-5, with a weak D call TRBD2 (6 bases). Germline values: CDR1 SEHNR, CDR2 FQNEAQ (reference sequence). V dropped 7 bases and J dropped 5 bases, with 11 bases sitting between them. This CDR3 region has 12 residues. CDR3 loop: CASNLGGETQYF. CDR3 sequence (DNA): TGTGCCAGCAACCTTGGAGGGGAGACCCAGTACTTC.